These T cell receptor beta chains were read from a single sample in a study of blood T cell repertoires in COVID-19. The data were produced by immunoSEQ multiplex PCR, yet TCRdb's version contains in-frame clones alone and is incomplete. This table has over 25,000 clones, around 90% appearing once. The source material was peripheral blood. These receptors all come from a man aged 65-85 years with acute or convalescent COVID-19. The CDR3 runs from the conserved cysteine through the conserved F or W. The order of the fields is clone size, J gene, D gene, V gene, CDR3 DNA, CDR3 protein. A D gene is named only where the DNA matches it firmly. Some rows mark clone size as missing; the rest say once, few, many or name a class of expanded clone.

clone_size: .
j_call: TRBJ2-1
d_call: .
v_call: TRBV9
cdr3_nt: TGTGCCAGCAGCGCGGACTGGAACAATGAGCAGTTCTTC
cdr3_aa: CASSADWNNEQFF

clone_size: .
j_call: TRBJ2-2
d_call: .
v_call: TRBV19
cdr3_nt: TGTGCCAGTGCTGAATACACGAACACCGGGGAGCTGTTTTTT
cdr3_aa: CASAEYTNTGELFF

clone_size: few
j_call: TRBJ2-2
d_call: .
v_call: TRBV20-1
cdr3_nt: TGCAGTGCTAGTTCTGGTAGGAGGGGGAACACCGGGGAGCTGTTTTTT
cdr3_aa: CSASSGRRGNTGELFF

clone_size: .
j_call: TRBJ1-1
d_call: TRBD1
v_call: TRBV11-1
cdr3_nt: TGTGCCAGCAGCCTACAGGGGGGATACGGTGAAGCTTTCTTT
cdr3_aa: CASSLQGGYGEAFF

clone_size: .
j_call: TRBJ2-1
d_call: .
v_call: TRBV5-8
cdr3_nt: TGTGCCAGCACCCTTGGGCAGGGTTCCTACAATGAGCAGTTCTTC
cdr3_aa: CASTLGQGSYNEQFF

clone_size: .
j_call: TRBJ2-1
d_call: TRBD2
v_call: TRBV5-6
cdr3_nt: TGTGCCAGCAGCTTGTTGGGACTAGCGGATACGAATGAGCAGTTCTTC
cdr3_aa: CASSLLGLADTNEQFF

clone_size: .
j_call: TRBJ1-4
d_call: .
v_call: TRBV3-1/TRBV3-2
cdr3_nt: TGTGCCAGCAGCCCAATGAGGGGGAGTAATGAAAAACTGTTTTTT
cdr3_aa: CASSPMRGSNEKLFF

clone_size: .
j_call: TRBJ2-5
d_call: .
v_call: TRBV20-1
cdr3_nt: TGCAGTGCTAAACTTGAGGCCCAGTACTTC
cdr3_aa: CSAKLEAQYF

clone_size: .
j_call: TRBJ1-2
d_call: .
v_call: TRBV7-2
cdr3_nt: TGTGCCAGCAGCTTCAAGCTCAACTATGGCTACACCTTC
cdr3_aa: CASSFKLNYGYTF

clone_size: .
j_call: TRBJ2-2
d_call: TRBD1
v_call: TRBV19
cdr3_nt: TGTGCCAGTAGTATAGGTGGGACAGCGAACACCGGGGAGCTGTTTTTT
cdr3_aa: CASSIGGTANTGELFF

clone_size: .
j_call: TRBJ1-5
d_call: .
v_call: TRBV4-2
cdr3_nt: TGTGCCAGCAGCCAAGATCTCCAGGGGTTTGGTCAGCCCCAGCATTTT
cdr3_aa: CASSQDLQGFGQPQHF

clone_size: .
j_call: TRBJ1-2
d_call: TRBD1
v_call: TRBV5-1
cdr3_nt: TGCGCCAGCAGCTTGCGGGACAGGGGAGACTATGGCTACACCTTC
cdr3_aa: CASSLRDRGDYGYTF

clone_size: .
j_call: TRBJ1-6
d_call: .
v_call: TRBV5-6
cdr3_nt: TGTGCCAGCAGCTTGGATGTAGGAGATAATTCACCCCTCCACTTT
cdr3_aa: CASSLDVGDNSPLHF

clone_size: few
j_call: TRBJ1-1
d_call: TRBD1
v_call: TRBV12-3/TRBV12-4
cdr3_nt: TGTGCCAGCAGCCCGGACAGGGGAACTGAAGCTTTCTTT
cdr3_aa: CASSPDRGTEAFF

clone_size: .
j_call: TRBJ1-1
d_call: TRBD1
v_call: TRBV29-1
cdr3_nt: TGCAGCGTTGAAGCGTTAGGGGGCAACACTGAAGCTTTCTTT
cdr3_aa: CSVEALGGNTEAFF

clone_size: .
j_call: TRBJ1-3
d_call: .
v_call: TRBV12-3/TRBV12-4
cdr3_nt: TGTGCCAGCGGGGACATCGGAAACACCATATATTTT
cdr3_aa: CASGDIGNTIYF

clone_size: once
j_call: TRBJ1-1
d_call: .
v_call: TRBV21-1
cdr3_nt: .
cdr3_aa: CASSKVGGGTEAFF

clone_size: once
j_call: TRBJ2-1
d_call: .
v_call: TRBV7-2
cdr3_nt: TGTGCCAGCAGCTTAGTGGGGCAGGGGGAGCAGTTCTTC
cdr3_aa: CASSLVGQGEQFF

clone_size: once
j_call: TRBJ1-2
d_call: .
v_call: TRBV4-1
cdr3_nt: TGCGCCAGCAGCTTACAGGAGAACTATGGCTACACCTTC
cdr3_aa: CASSLQENYGYTF

clone_size: .
j_call: TRBJ2-2
d_call: TRBD2
v_call: TRBV19
cdr3_nt: TGTGCCAGTGGCTCTCGAGCGGGAGTCACCGGGGAGCTGTTTTTT
cdr3_aa: CASGSRAGVTGELFF

clone_size: .
j_call: TRBJ2-5
d_call: .
v_call: TRBV7-8
cdr3_nt: TGTGCCAGCAGCTTAGAGGGGGGGGCCTACCAAGAGACCCAGTACTTC
cdr3_aa: CASSLEGGAYQETQYF

clone_size: .
j_call: TRBJ2-5
d_call: .
v_call: TRBV19
cdr3_nt: TGTGCCAGTAGTATTTGGGGGGGCCTCCAAGAGACCCAGTACTTC
cdr3_aa: CASSIWGGLQETQYF

clone_size: once
j_call: TRBJ2-7
d_call: .
v_call: TRBV18
cdr3_nt: TGTGCCAGCTCACCACCGATGAATAGGGGCTTCTACGAGCAGTACTTC
cdr3_aa: CASSPPMNRGFYEQYF

clone_size: once
j_call: TRBJ1-1
d_call: .
v_call: TRBV7-9
cdr3_nt: TGTGCCAGCAGCTTAGAGCGGGCAAGTGAAGCTTTCTTT
cdr3_aa: CASSLERASEAFF

clone_size: .
j_call: TRBJ2-5
d_call: TRBD2
v_call: TRBV9
cdr3_nt: TGTGCCAGCAGCGTCGAAGGGACTAGCGGACAAGAGACCCAGTACTTC
cdr3_aa: CASSVEGTSGQETQYF

clone_size: .
j_call: TRBJ2-5
d_call: TRBD2
v_call: TRBV4-2
cdr3_nt: TGTGCCAGCAGCCAGGGGACTAGCGGCCAAGAGACCCAGTACTTC
cdr3_aa: CASSQGTSGQETQYF

clone_size: .
j_call: TRBJ1-2
d_call: TRBD1
v_call: TRBV5-4
cdr3_nt: TGTGCCAGCAGCCCCTGGACAGGCCCAACCTATGGCTACACCTTC
cdr3_aa: CASSPWTGPTYGYTF

clone_size: .
j_call: TRBJ2-7
d_call: TRBD2
v_call: TRBV29-1
cdr3_nt: TGCAGCGTTGCAATCCCTAGCGGGATCACCTACGAGCAGTACTTC
cdr3_aa: CSVAIPSGITYEQYF

clone_size: .
j_call: TRBJ2-7
d_call: TRBD1
v_call: TRBV27
cdr3_nt: TGTGCCAGCAGTCTAACCCGGACAGGGTCCGAAAGCTACGAGCAGTACTTC
cdr3_aa: CASSLTRTGSESYEQYF

clone_size: .
j_call: TRBJ2-5
d_call: TRBD2
v_call: TRBV6-5
cdr3_nt: TGTGCCAGCAAAGCGGGAGATCACCAAGAGACCCAGTACTTC
cdr3_aa: CASKAGDHQETQYF

clone_size: .
j_call: TRBJ2-2
d_call: .
v_call: TRBV19
cdr3_nt: TGTGCCAGTAGTATAGATCCGAGTCTCCCCGGGGAGCTGTTTTTT
cdr3_aa: CASSIDPSLPGELFF

clone_size: .
j_call: TRBJ2-5
d_call: .
v_call: TRBV15
cdr3_nt: TGTGCCACCAGCCGACTCGCGGGGGAGACCCAGTACTTC
cdr3_aa: CATSRLAGETQYF

clone_size: once
j_call: TRBJ2-7
d_call: .
v_call: TRBV2
cdr3_nt: TGTGCCAGCAGTGAAACAGTCGAGCAGTACTTC
cdr3_aa: CASSETVEQYF

clone_size: .
j_call: TRBJ2-3
d_call: TRBD1
v_call: TRBV6-5
cdr3_nt: TGTGCCAGCAAGAAGGGGGCCGACACAGATACGCAGTATTTT
cdr3_aa: CASKKGADTDTQYF

clone_size: once
j_call: TRBJ1-1
d_call: TRBD1
v_call: TRBV28
cdr3_nt: TGTGCCAGCGGATTATTGACAGGGGTGACTGAAGCTTTCTTT
cdr3_aa: CASGLLTGVTEAFF

clone_size: .
j_call: TRBJ1-5
d_call: .
v_call: TRBV6-6
cdr3_nt: TGTGCCAGCAGCCACAGGGATGGCAATCAGCCCCAGCATTTT
cdr3_aa: CASSHRDGNQPQHF

clone_size: few
j_call: TRBJ2-7
d_call: .
v_call: TRBV29-1
cdr3_nt: TGCAGCGTTGGTTTCCCAGAGCCCGAGGGTGGGCAGTACTTC
cdr3_aa: CSVGFPEPEGGQYF

clone_size: .
j_call: TRBJ2-3
d_call: TRBD2
v_call: TRBV7-2
cdr3_nt: TGTGCCAGCAGCCCTAGCGGGGGCAACACAGATACGCAGTATTTT
cdr3_aa: CASSPSGGNTDTQYF

clone_size: .
j_call: TRBJ1-5
d_call: .
v_call: TRBV5-6
cdr3_nt: TGTGCCAGCAGCTTGGCGGGGGGCAATCAGCCCCAGCATTTT
cdr3_aa: CASSLAGGNQPQHF

clone_size: .
j_call: TRBJ2-3
d_call: .
v_call: TRBV7-9
cdr3_nt: TGTGCCAGCAGTCCACAGGGCCCGAGCACAGATACGCAGTATTTT
cdr3_aa: CASSPQGPSTDTQYF

clone_size: .
j_call: TRBJ1-6
d_call: .
v_call: TRBV27
cdr3_nt: TGTGCCAGCAGCTCTTGGGGGGGCAGAATCTCCTATAATTCACCCCTCCACTTT
cdr3_aa: CASSSWGGRISYNSPLHF

clone_size: large
j_call: TRBJ2-7
d_call: TRBD1
v_call: TRBV28
cdr3_nt: TGTGCCAGCAGCACCGGGACAGGGGTCCACGAGCAGTACTTC
cdr3_aa: CASSTGTGVHEQYF

clone_size: .
j_call: TRBJ2-1
d_call: .
v_call: TRBV4-3
cdr3_nt: TGCGCCAGCAGCCATGAAGCCCAGGGGAATGAGCAGTTCTTC
cdr3_aa: CASSHEAQGNEQFF

clone_size: few
j_call: TRBJ1-4
d_call: .
v_call: TRBV19
cdr3_nt: TGTGCCAGTAGGGCCGGACACGCAAATGAAAAACTGTTTTTT
cdr3_aa: CASRAGHANEKLFF

clone_size: .
j_call: TRBJ2-7
d_call: .
v_call: TRBV21-1
cdr3_nt: TGTGCCAGCAGCAAACAGGCCCGCTACGAGCAGTACTTC
cdr3_aa: CASSKQARYEQYF

clone_size: .
j_call: TRBJ2-1
d_call: TRBD2
v_call: TRBV6-5
cdr3_nt: TGTGCCAGCAGGTCGGGACTAGCGGTCCGGAATGAGCAGTTCTTC
cdr3_aa: CASRSGLAVRNEQFF

clone_size: .
j_call: TRBJ1-5
d_call: .
v_call: TRBV28
cdr3_nt: TGTGCCAGCAGCCCCCCGACAGGACCTTATCAGCCCCAGCATTTT
cdr3_aa: CASSPPTGPYQPQHF

clone_size: .
j_call: TRBJ1-1
d_call: TRBD1
v_call: TRBV28
cdr3_nt: TGTGCCAGCAGCCCCGGGACGGCGGGACAGGGGATATGGACTGAAGCTTTCTTT
cdr3_aa: CASSPGTAGQGIWTEAFF

clone_size: .
j_call: TRBJ1-6
d_call: .
v_call: TRBV21-1
cdr3_nt: TGTGCCAGCAGCAAAGAGCAGGGAATGAATTCACCCCTCCACTTT
cdr3_aa: CASSKEQGMNSPLHF

clone_size: .
j_call: TRBJ1-3
d_call: .
v_call: TRBV19
cdr3_nt: TGTGCCAGTAAAACCCACCTCAACTTAATCTCTGGAAACACCATATATTTT
cdr3_aa: CASKTHLNLISGNTIYF

clone_size: .
j_call: TRBJ2-7
d_call: TRBD1
v_call: TRBV9
cdr3_nt: TGTGCCAGCAGCAGAACCGGGACAGGGCTCTACGAGCAGTACTTC
cdr3_aa: CASSRTGTGLYEQYF

clone_size: .
j_call: TRBJ2-5
d_call: TRBD1
v_call: TRBV27
cdr3_nt: TGTGCCAGCAGTCGGACAGGGGCTAAAGAGACCCAGTACTTC
cdr3_aa: CASSRTGAKETQYF

clone_size: .
j_call: TRBJ2-3
d_call: .
v_call: TRBV9
cdr3_nt: TGTGCCAGCAACGTGTACGCGGGAAGGACGGAGGTTACGCAGTATTTT
cdr3_aa: CASNVYAGRTEVTQYF

clone_size: .
j_call: TRBJ2-7
d_call: .
v_call: TRBV21-1
cdr3_nt: TGTGCCAGCGGGACGCTTTCCGGGACTAGGGGCGAGCAGTACTTC
cdr3_aa: CASGTLSGTRGEQYF

clone_size: .
j_call: TRBJ2-6
d_call: TRBD1
v_call: TRBV15
cdr3_nt: TGTGCCACCAGCAGCCTGACAGGGACTGGGGCCAACGTCCTGACTTTC
cdr3_aa: CATSSLTGTGANVLTF

clone_size: .
j_call: TRBJ2-1
d_call: TRBD2
v_call: TRBV24-1
cdr3_nt: TGTGCCACTAGCGGGCCGAGCTCCTACAATGAGCAGTTCTTC
cdr3_aa: CATSGPSSYNEQFF

clone_size: .
j_call: TRBJ1-3
d_call: TRBD1
v_call: TRBV5-1
cdr3_nt: TGCGCCAGCCGACAGGGGGCGGACGGAAACACCATATATTTT
cdr3_aa: CASRQGADGNTIYF

clone_size: .
j_call: TRBJ2-3
d_call: TRBD1
v_call: TRBV29-1
cdr3_nt: TGCAGCGTTCATCTCGTCGGGACAGGGTTTAGTGGAACAGATACGCAGTATTTT
cdr3_aa: CSVHLVGTGFSGTDTQYF

clone_size: .
j_call: TRBJ2-7
d_call: .
v_call: TRBV9
cdr3_nt: TGTGCCAGCAGCGTAGCTTCCGGACAAGCTTACGAGCAGTACTTC
cdr3_aa: CASSVASGQAYEQYF